The rows below give T cell receptor beta chains drawn from one sample of a study of blood T cell repertoires in COVID-19. The repertoire was sequenced with immunoSEQ multiplex PCR; TCRdb's copy has only in-frame clones and lacks some. The sample has about 100,000 clones, about 80% seen once; the top ten hold approximately 29%. Material: peripheral blood. Receptors were obtained from a man in his 70s with active or convalescent COVID-19. Each CDR3 is given with its conserved first and last residue. The order of the fields is clone size, D gene, V gene, J gene, CDR3 DNA, CDR3 protein. D genes are given only for firm matches. Not every row has a clone size; where given, it reads once, few, many or a size class.

abundance: .
d_gene: .
v_gene: TRBV5-1
j_gene: TRBJ2-1
CDR3nt: TGCGCCAGCACCCCCCTCGGCCAGGGGTGGGATGAGCAGTTCTTC
CDR3aa: CASTPLGQGWDEQFF

abundance: .
d_gene: .
v_gene: TRBV7-2
j_gene: TRBJ2-7
CDR3nt: TGTGCCAGCAGCTTAGCGAATACGGGAGAGCAGTACTTC
CDR3aa: CASSLANTGEQYF

abundance: once
d_gene: .
v_gene: TRBV25-1
j_gene: TRBJ2-1
CDR3nt: TGTGCCAGCAGTGAATACGGCAGGCCCACTTACAATGAGCAGTTCTTC
CDR3aa: CASSEYGRPTYNEQFF

abundance: many
d_gene: TRBD1
v_gene: TRBV30
j_gene: TRBJ2-5
CDR3nt: TGTGCCTGGCAATGGACAGGGTGGCGAGAGACCCAGTACTTC
CDR3aa: CAWQWTGWRETQYF

abundance: .
d_gene: .
v_gene: TRBV4-3
j_gene: TRBJ1-1
CDR3nt: TGCGCCAGCAGCTCGAAACTCCAGAACACTGAAGCTTTCTTT
CDR3aa: CASSSKLQNTEAFF

abundance: .
d_gene: TRBD1
v_gene: TRBV6-6
j_gene: TRBJ1-6
CDR3nt: TGTGCCAGCAGACCCGGACAGGGGATGATAAATTCACCCCTCCACTTT
CDR3aa: CASRPGQGMINSPLHF

abundance: once
d_gene: TRBD2
v_gene: TRBV7-9
j_gene: TRBJ2-1
CDR3nt: TGTGCCAGCAGCCGTGGCAGCGGGGGGGCTTACAATGAGCAGTTCTTC
CDR3aa: CASSRGSGGAYNEQFF

abundance: .
d_gene: .
v_gene: TRBV10-3
j_gene: TRBJ1-2
CDR3nt: TGTGCCATCAGCGGACAAGATACTAACTATGGCTACACCTTC
CDR3aa: CAISGQDTNYGYTF

abundance: .
d_gene: TRBD1
v_gene: TRBV29-1
j_gene: TRBJ1-1
CDR3nt: TGCAGCGTAGACCAATCGGGACAGATGAACACTGAAGCTTTCTTT
CDR3aa: CSVDQSGQMNTEAFF

abundance: once
d_gene: .
v_gene: TRBV12-3/TRBV12-4
j_gene: TRBJ2-5
CDR3nt: TGTGCCACGAGCCTGGGACTCCCTGGGACCCAGTACTTC
CDR3aa: CATSLGLPGTQYF

abundance: .
d_gene: TRBD1
v_gene: TRBV15
j_gene: TRBJ1-4
CDR3nt: TGTGCCACCAGCAGAGTGACAGGGACGGTGAGAACTAATGAAAAACTGTTTTTT
CDR3aa: CATSRVTGTVRTNEKLFF

abundance: .
d_gene: .
v_gene: TRBV14
j_gene: TRBJ2-1
CDR3nt: TGTGCCAGCAGCCAAGATCTCGGAATAGCGGACTACAATGAGCAGTTCTTC
CDR3aa: CASSQDLGIADYNEQFF